The 13 T cell receptor beta chains below were found in one sample sequenced in a study of control samples from healthy donors and cancer patients. Measured with immunoSEQ multiplex PCR; TCRdb has only the in-frame clones, and not every one. Here the sample spans around 120,000 clones, 85% to 95% being singletons. Sequenced material: PBMCs. Source of these receptors: a man in his fifties with head and neck cancer.

The rearrangement links TRBV9 to TRBJ2-2, with D possibly TRBD2 on 5 matching bases. CDR1 and CDR2 from the germline V gene are SGDLS and YYNGEE. The V end was cut by 3 bases, the J end by 4 bases, with 13 bases between. The CDR3 spans 15 residues. CDR3 protein: CASSAGPAGTGELFF. As DNA, the CDR3 is TGTGCCAGCAGCGCGGGTCCCGCGGGCACCGGGGAGCTGTTTTTT.

The J gene is TRBJ1-2, the V gene TRBV7-6; tentative D call: TRBD1 (5 bases). Germline CDR1 and CDR2: SGHVS and FNYEAQ. CDR3 size: 12 residues. Trimming pared 5 bases from V and 4 bases from J, leaving 8 bases between. CDR3 nucleotides: TGTGCCAGCAGCCCGGGGGGCTATGGCTACACCTTC. This gives the protein CASSPGGYGYTF.

The rearrangement links TRBV7-9 to TRBJ1-3; D perhaps matches TRBD1 (5 bases). From germline, CDR1 is SEHNR and CDR2 FQNEAQ (reference sequence). V gave up 3 bases and J gave up 3 bases, with 15 bases separating them. There are 16 residues in the CDR3. The CDR3 bases are TGTGCCAGCAGCTTTCTTCGCAGGGAGGGTGGAAACACCATATATTTT. The encoded protein is CASSFLRREGGNTIYF.

V and J are TRBV10-3 and TRBJ2-7, with 11 bases identical to TRBD2. Germline CDR1 is ENHRY and CDR2 is SYGVKD. The length of the CDR3 is 16 residues. The junction had 7 bases not matched to a gene; V was cut back by 6 bases and J by 0 bases. CDR3 sequence (DNA): TGTGCCATCAGCCCTAGCGGGGGGAGGGCCTCCTACGAGCAGTACTTC. This codes for CAISPSGGRASYEQYF.

J is TRBJ2-2 and V is TRBV5-1, with TRBD2 matching 9 bases. Germline CDR1 is SGHRS and CDR2 is YFSETQ. V gave up 5 bases and J gave up 2 bases; unmatched junction bases: 7. The CDR3 consists of 16 residues. CDR3: CASRRVAGENTGELFF. The CDR3 nucleotides read TGCGCCAGCAGGAGGGTAGCGGGGGAAAACACCGGGGAGCTGTTTTTT. The variable domain in full, completed from reference TRBV5-1 and TRBJ2-2, reads KAGVTQTPRYLIKTRGQQVTLSCSPISGHRSVSWYQQTPGQGLQFLFEYFSETQRNKGNFPGRFSGRQFSNSRSEMNVSTLELGDSALYLCASRRVAGENTGELFFGEGSRLTVL.

The rearrangement uses TRBV7-3 and TRBJ2-1, with D perhaps matching TRBD1 or TRBD2 (5 bases each). The CDR3 length is 16 residues. V shed 1 base and J shed 3 bases, with 13 bases lying between them. Germline lookup yields CDR1 SGHTA and CDR2 FQGTGA. The CDR3 is CASSLNPGRLYNEQFF. For the CDR3, the DNA is TGTGCCAGCAGCTTAAATCCGGGGCGACTCTACAATGAGCAGTTCTTC.

V and J are TRBV9 and TRBJ2-2, with 7 bases identical to TRBD1. The CDR3 has 19 residues. V shed 0 bases, J shed 1 base, and the junction held 12 bases outside the gene matches. Germline CDR1 is SGDLS and CDR2 is YYNGEE. CDR3 sequence reads: CASSVEPVKTGLNTGELFF. CDR3 in DNA: TGTGCCAGCAGCGTAGAGCCCGTAAAGACAGGGTTGAACACCGGGGAGCTGTTTTTT.

The CDR3 loop reads CASSLDRAFYEQYF. DNA of the CDR3: TGTGCCAGCAGCTTAGACAGGGCCTTCTACGAGCAGTACTTC. The chain couples TRBV7-8 to TRBJ2-7; D is possibly TRBD1 (6 bases). This CDR3 has 14 amino acids. CDR1 and CDR2 from the germline V gene are SGHVS and FQNEAQ. Trimming shortened V by 1 base and J by 3 bases, and 10 bases separated the two germline ends.

The V and J genes are TRBV28 and TRBJ1-6, with TRBD1 as a possible D gene (6 bases). CDR3 length: 16 amino acids. V lost 7 bases and J lost 9, with 22 bases in between. Germline assignment: CDR1 MDHEN and CDR2 SYDVKM. The CDR3 DNA reads TGTGCCAGCACCTCCTTGTTCCGGGGGCGAGTTTCACCCCTCCACTTT. Protein sequence: CASTSLFRGRVSPLHF.

CDR3 DNA sequence: TGTGCCAGCAGCTTTGGGGATCTCGCGGTTGAAAAACTGTTTTTT. The encoded protein is CASSFGDLAVEKLFF. The chain is built from TRBV7-9 and TRBJ1-4; D remains ambiguous. The CDR3 is 15 amino acids. Trimming took off 3 bases at V and 7 bases at J, with 15 bases between the two ends. Germline loops: CDR1 SEHNR, CDR2 FQNEAQ (reference sequence). The full variable domain, rest sourced from reference TRBV7-9 and TRBJ1-4, is DTGVSQNPRHKITKRGQNVTFRCDPISEHNRLYWYRQTLGQGPEFLTYFQNEAQLEKSRLLSDRFSAERPKGSFSTLEIQRTEQGDSAMYLCASSFGDLAVEKLFFGSGTQLSVL.

The CDR3 nucleotides read TGCGCCAGCAGCCAGACTAGCGGGCAACAAGAGACCCAGTACTTC. This codes for CASSQTSGQQETQYF. The chain carries TRBV4-1 and TRBJ2-5; 10 nucleotides line up with TRBD2. Germline trimming cut 3 bases from V and 2 bases from J; bases unmatched to any gene: 3. The CDR3 loop spans 15 amino acids. Germline lookup yields CDR1 MGHRA and CDR2 YSYEKL.

The chain has TRBV7-9 and TRBJ1-3, with D perhaps TRBD1 (6 bases). The CDR3 has 16 residues. V was cut by 2 bases and J by 2 bases, with 13 bases left in between. Germline lookup yields CDR1 SEHNR and CDR2 FQNEAQ (reference sequence). The CDR3 coding sequence is TGTGCCAGCAGCTTAACTCGGACAGTGACTGGAAACACCATATATTTT. This codes for CASSLTRTVTGNTIYF.

The chain is built from TRBV6-6 and TRBJ2-3; D possibly corresponds to TRBD1 (6 bases). This CDR3 has 15 amino acids. Germline-derived CDR1 and CDR2 are MNHNY and SVGAGI (reference sequence). With 0 bases removed from V and 3 bases from J, the gap between germline ends came to 10 bases. This CDR3 reads CASSYSGTGTDTQYF. In nucleotides, the CDR3 is TGTGCCAGCAGTTACTCGGGCACAGGGACAGATACGCAGTATTTT.